The TCR beta chain under discussion was sequenced for a study of OX40 agonist ivuxolimab in advanced cancers. Overall study context: Across the patients, intravenous ivuxolimab was delivered every 2 weeks at 0.01 to 10 mg/kg. People who had prior anti-PD-1, anti-PD-L1 or anti-CTLA-4 therapy could take part, and under 50% had some. The group had a mean age of 60 years, ranged from roughly 20 to 79, and was roughly 80% male.

Sequencing used immunoSEQ multiplex PCR; TCRdb keeps in-frame clones, though not all of them. Of 70,000 or so clones listed, 75% to 85% are singletons. The CDR3 is made up of 16 amino acids. CDR1 is MGHRA and CDR2 is YSYEKL in the germline V gene. With V trimmed by 3 bases and J by 4 bases, 4 bases remained unmatched. Sequencing was performed on CD4+ or CD8+ T cells sorted from blood, taken in a trial of the OX40 agonist ivuxolimab. The V gene is TRBV4-1, the J gene TRBJ2-1; TRBD2 matches at 12 bases. This sequence was found in an adult with an advanced solid tumor such as melanoma, head and neck, liver or kidney cancer. The CDR3 DNA sequence: TGCGCCAGCAGCCAGAGACTAGCGGGGGTGTACAATGAGCAGTTCTTC. Its translation: CASSQRLAGVYNEQFF.